A selection of T cell receptor beta chains follows, all from one sample in a study of a mutant IDH1 vaccine in newly diagnosed glioma. The repertoire was sequenced with immunoSEQ multiplex PCR; TCRdb's copy has only in-frame clones and lacks some. The sample includes some 30,000 clones, 90% of them seen just once. These receptors have no identified antigens. Sequencing used PBMCs, obtained from a glioma patient whose treatment included an IDH1 peptide vaccine. Receptors originate from a man between 18 and 35 years old with glioma. The CDR3 runs from the conserved cysteine through the conserved F or W. D genes are given only for firm matches. Some rows mark clone size as missing; the rest say once, few, many or name a class of expanded clone.

D,J,V,size,CDR3,DNA
-,TRBJ2-5,TRBV7-9,few,CASGTTTETQYF,TGTGCCAGCGGAACTACTACAGAGACCCAGTACTTC
-,TRBJ2-2,TRBV7-7,-,CASSPTTNTGELFF,TGTGCCAGCAGCCCCACTACGAACACCGGGGAGCTGTTTTTT
-,TRBJ2-7,TRBV7-9,once,CASSPGTLYEQYF,TGTGCCAGCAGCCCCGGGACGCTCTACGAGCAGTACTTC
TRBD1,TRBJ2-7,TRBV30,-,CALDRSEQYF,TGTGCCTTGGACAGGAGCGAGCAGTACTTC
TRBD2,TRBJ2-5,TRBV4-3,-,CASSQDRGSNKETQYF,TGCGCCAGCAGCCAAGATCGCGGGAGTAATAAAGAGACCCAGTACTTC
-,TRBJ2-2,TRBV18,-,CASSPRGTGELFF,TGTGCCAGCTCACCGAGGGGCACCGGGGAGCTGTTTTTT
TRBD1,TRBJ2-7,TRBV5-6,-,CASSTGQGGSYEQYF,TGTGCCAGCAGCACCGGACAGGGGGGCTCCTACGAGCAGTACTTC
-,TRBJ2-3,TRBV29-1,-,CSALGAITDTQYF,TGCAGCGCCTTGGGAGCCATCACAGATACGCAGTATTTT
TRBD1,TRBJ1-2,TRBV30,-,CASKRTGAIDYGYTF,TGTGCCTCGAAAAGGACAGGGGCGATAGACTATGGCTACACCTTC
-,TRBJ2-2,TRBV9,-,CASSVAAGPNTGELFF,TGTGCCAGCAGCGTAGCGGCGGGCCCGAACACCGGGGAGCTGTTTTTT
-,TRBJ2-7,TRBV5-6,once,CASSLVRSGEQYF,TGTGCCAGCAGCTTGGTTCGGTCGGGCGAGCAGTACTTC
-,TRBJ1-2,TRBV11-2,-,CASSPQGYYGYTF,TGTGCCAGCAGCCCACAGGGATACTATGGCTACACCTTC
-,TRBJ1-1,TRBV7-9,-,CASRPYRAAEAFF,TGTGCCAGCAGACCTTACAGGGCGGCTGAAGCTTTCTTT
-,TRBJ1-2,TRBV7-2,once,CASSLDRISGVRNYGYTF,TGTGCCAGCAGCTTAGATAGGATCTCGGGGGTTCGTAACTATGGCTACACCTTC
-,TRBJ1-1,TRBV30,-,CAWSPRWDTEAFF,TGTGCCTGGAGTCCCCGGTGGGACACTGAAGCTTTCTTT
-,TRBJ1-2,TRBV21-1,once,CASSQGDRGVGYGYTF,TGTGCCAGCAGCCAAGGGGACAGGGGGGTTGGGTATGGCTACACCTTC
-,TRBJ2-6,TRBV7-6,-,CASSRPLAGTGANVLTF,TGTGCCAGCAGCCGACCTTTAGCAGGGACTGGGGCCAACGTCCTGACTTTC
-,TRBJ1-2,TRBV5-1,-,CASSLDGYGYTF,TGCGCCAGCAGCTTGGACGGCTATGGCTACACCTTC
TRBD1,TRBJ1-6,TRBV25-1,-,CASRPDRGQNSPLHF,TGTGCCAGCAGACCAGACAGGGGACAGAATTCACCCCTCCACTTT
-,TRBJ1-1,TRBV28,once,CASSLDGTLGTEAFF,TGTGCCAGCAGTTTAGATGGGACACTGGGCACTGAAGCTTTCTTT
-,TRBJ1-5,TRBV9,-,CASSPEGGANQPQHF,TGTGCCAGCAGCCCCGAGGGGGGAGCGAATCAGCCCCAGCATTTT
-,TRBJ1-2,TRBV30,-,CAWSVLGLGDLGGYTF,TGTGCCTGGAGTGTATTGGGACTTGGGGACCTAGGCGGCTACACCTTC
-,TRBJ2-1,TRBV6-5,-,CASSERDFHEQFF,TGTGCCAGCAGTGAAAGGGACTTCCATGAGCAGTTCTTC
-,TRBJ2-5,TRBV7-2,-,CASSGDPQTQYF,TGTGCCAGCAGCGGGGACCCCCAGACCCAGTACTTC
-,TRBJ1-4,TRBV7-9,-,CASSLDSATNEKLFF,TGTGCCAGCAGCTTAGACAGCGCAACTAATGAAAAACTGTTTTTT
-,TRBJ1-5,TRBV27,-,CASSLTEDSYSNQPQHF,TGTGCCAGCAGTTTAACCGAAGACAGCTATAGCAATCAGCCCCAGCATTTT
-,TRBJ2-7,TRBV11-2,few,CASSPPAYEQYF,TGTGCCAGCAGCCCCCCGGCGTACGAGCAGTACTTC
TRBD1,TRBJ1-2,TRBV6-5,few,CASSYGTDYGYTF,TGTGCCAGCAGTTACGGGACAGACTATGGCTACACCTTC
-,TRBJ1-2,TRBV5-4,-,CASSLDQGDVRF,TGTGCCAGCAGCTTGGATCAGGGCGACGTGAGGTTC
TRBD1,TRBJ1-5,TRBV13,-,CASSLRQGGNQPQHF,TGTGCCAGCAGCTTAAGACAGGGGGGCAATCAGCCCCAGCATTTT
-,TRBJ1-6,TRBV4-3,-,CASSQAPKGPSYNSPLHF,TGCGCCAGCAGCCAAGCCCCCAAGGGGCCCTCCTATAATTCACCCCTCCACTTT
-,TRBJ1-2,TRBV10-3,-,CAISLSPGDNYGYTF,TGTGCCATCAGCCTATCCCCCGGAGACAACTATGGCTACACCTTC
-,TRBJ1-2,TRBV6-6,-,CASSYSGQNGYTF,TGTGCCAGCAGTTATTCAGGTCAGAATGGCTACACCTTC
TRBD2,TRBJ2-2,TRBV7-2,-,CASSLNLGLAGVTGELFF,TGTGCCAGCAGCTTAAATCTCGGACTAGCGGGAGTCACCGGGGAGCTGTTTTTT
-,TRBJ1-1,TRBV30,few,CAGTGSTGPHSNTEAFF,TGTGCCGGAACAGGGTCCACTGGTCCCCACTCGAACACTGAAGCTTTCTTT
-,TRBJ2-7,TRBV5-1,-,CASSLGQGPYEQYF,TGCGCCAGCAGCTTGGGGCAGGGTCCGTACGAGCAGTACTTC
TRBD1,TRBJ2-2,TRBV5-1,-,CASSSGQGRAGELFF,TGCGCCAGCAGCTCGGGACAGGGAAGGGCCGGGGAGCTGTTTTTT
-,TRBJ1-1,TRBV7-9,-,CASSPLTGAEAFF,TGTGCCAGCAGCCCCCTAACCGGGGCTGAAGCTTTCTTT
TRBD1,TRBJ1-3,TRBV15,-,CATSSPMGQGGNTIYF,TGTGCCACCAGCAGCCCGATGGGACAGGGGGGAAACACCATATATTTT
TRBD1,TRBJ2-7,TRBV25-1,-,CASGNRGATYEQYF,TGTGCCAGCGGGAACAGGGGTGCTACCTACGAGCAGTACTTC
-,TRBJ2-7,TRBV5-1,-,CASSPDSTTYEQYF,TGCGCCAGCAGCCCGGACAGTACCACCTACGAGCAGTACTTC
-,TRBJ1-2,TRBV7-8,-,CASSSRGPNYGYTF,TGTGCCAGCAGCTCGAGGGGTCCCAACTATGGCTACACCTTC
TRBD1,TRBJ1-2,TRBV2,-,CASSATGTNYGYTF,TGTGCCAGCAGTGCGACAGGGACTAACTATGGCTACACCTTC
TRBD2,TRBJ2-7,TRBV14,-,CASSQAGGPGEQYF,TGTGCCAGCAGCCAAGCGGGAGGGCCGGGGGAGCAGTACTTC
-,TRBJ1-1,TRBV7-2,-,CASSLITGLGLNTEAFF,TGTGCCAGCAGCTTAATTACAGGACTGGGGTTGAACACTGAAGCTTTCTTT
-,TRBJ1-4,TRBV9,-,CASSVEPVAEKLFF,TGTGCCAGCAGCGTAGAACCGGTAGCCGAAAAACTGTTTTTT
TRBD1,TRBJ1-5,TRBV19,once,CASRMDRSNQPQHF,TGTGCCAGTAGGATGGACAGGAGCAATCAGCCCCAGCATTTT
-,TRBJ2-1,TRBV20-1,-,CSAGHDVEQFF,TGCAGTGCCGGCCATGACGTTGAGCAGTTCTTC
TRBD1,TRBJ1-3,TRBV4-3,-,CASSQGRGRGNTIYF,TGCGCCAGCAGCCAAGGCAGGGGGCGAGGAAACACCATATATTTT
TRBD1,TRBJ1-5,TRBV2,-,CASSYGDSDQPQHF,TGTGCCAGCAGCTACGGGGACAGTGATCAGCCCCAGCATTTT
-,TRBJ1-6,TRBV27,-,CASNTGASPLHF,TGTGCCAGTAATACGGGGGCTTCACCCCTCCACTTT
-,TRBJ1-5,TRBV14,-,CASSQGGAGVQPQHF,TGTGCCAGCAGCCAAGGCGGAGCGGGGGTGCAGCCCCAGCATTTT
-,TRBJ2-1,TRBV30,-,CAWSVQYGGLRYNEQFF,TGTGCCTGGAGTGTACAATATGGGGGCTTGCGGTACAATGAGCAGTTCTTC
-,TRBJ2-5,TRBV29-1,-,CSVEDPPARTQYF,TGCAGCGTTGAAGATCCCCCGGCACGGACCCAGTACTTC
TRBD1,TRBJ1-1,TRBV19,-,CASSRGGDRDWNTEAFF,TGTGCCAGTAGTAGGGGGGGCGACAGGGATTGGAACACTGAAGCTTTCTTT